This entry describes one TCR beta chain. Its antigen is unknown. Nothing much larger sits one base from this clone, and base qualities are not available. The sample is drawn from a study of identical twins (dated by TCRdb to 2016 to 2017). Context from the whole study: The study deep-sequenced TCR alpha and beta repertoires from monozygotic twins, unrelated adults of various ages and cord blood to test whether fetal clonotypes persist. Replicate twin experiments were performed at different times using different library preparation protocols to rule out contamination.

Library preparation was by 5' RACE. The listed sequencing device is Illumina HiSeq 2000. A universal primer binding site was added through template switching, and the final cDNA carried a unique molecular identifier so that TCR cDNA molecules could be counted accurately. Specific primers in the conserved constant-segment region were used to synthesize first-strand cDNA for TCR alpha and beta chains. Each cDNA library was double barcoded, with a SMART-Mk sample barcode plus Illumina barcodes, to control for contamination. TruSeq adapter sequences, together with Illumina sample barcodes, were added in two successive PCR steps. The TCR alpha and beta cDNA libraries were sequenced on the Illumina HiSeq platform using custom primers. As for the authors' bioinformatics: MiGEC was used to process raw reads and extract unique molecular identifiers, and MiXCR was used to find CDR3 positions. Recombination models were inferred per individual with the repgenHMM and IGoR tools using an EM algorithm. Shared clonotypes were analyzed with the tcR package in R, and sharing was normalized by the product of cloneset sizes. To study raw recombination free of thymic and clonal selection effects, out-of-frame nonproductive sequences were analyzed. TCRdb passed the public sequencing reads through fastp at Q25 and MiXCR, retaining productive beta sequences. Every CDR3 protein is listed once, alongside the most common genes and DNA of its rows. These V and J calls are TCRdb output, not the study's own analysis. This sample lists about 340,000 distinct CDR3 sequences; around 9% were detected once. In total, the top ten clones hold about 9.1% of the sample.

The study at large found these results: Zero-insertion analyses could be partly confounded by invariant T cells such as MAIT and iNKT, although diverse VJ usage argued against such confounding for most clonotypes. A weaker excess of twin sharing was found in beta out-of-frame sequences because the signal-to-noise ratio was lowered by fewer shared sequences. Because the same donors could not be followed over many years, the conclusions depended on cross-sectional statistical analysis. Abundant cord blood beta clonotypes had fewer insertions, young adult naive repertoires showed a similar but weaker trend, and memory repertoires showed no such trend. Compared with coincidental sharing between unrelated individuals, out-of-frame TCR alpha sequences shared between twins showed an excess of sequences with low generation probability. In monozygotic twins, recombination models systematically underestimated out-of-frame TCR alpha sharing, but the models matched the sharing seen between unrelated individuals.

Sequences KGHDR (CDR1) and SFDVKD (CDR2) are obtained from the germline V gene. From V the trimming removes 0 bases and from J it removes 5 bases, while the gene matches leave 26 bases of the junction unaccounted for. The CDR3 numbers 22 residues from cysteine through phenylalanine. The only DNA kept is the CDR3, 66 bases in frame from the first base. Only healthy Caucasian donors were included. The study also sequenced three unrelated non-twin adults: a male aged 18 to 30, a male aged 50 to 59 and a female aged 50 to 59. Using Miltenyi CD45RO+ enrichment and human naive T-cell isolation kits, memory (CD45RO+) and naive T cells were isolated from PBMC.

The sequencing sample was made of naive T cells sorted from blood. The cell subset or site label of this sample denotes: cells isolated with a human naive T-cell isolation kit. Recombination joined TRBV24-1 with TRBJ2-5; 7 middle bases align to TRBD2. The TCR was taken from a woman aged 45-60 years in good health. The CDR3 protein is CATSDLLGRRASGLPGGETQYF. In nucleotide form, the sequence is TGTGCCACCAGTGATTTGCTAGGGCGAAGGGCTAGCGGACTCCCCGGGGGTGAGACCCAGTACTTC.